The 27 T cell receptor beta chains presented below share a single source sample, sequenced in a study of T cell repertoires in cytomegalovirus infection. TCRdb reprocessed the reads with MiXCR, giving one entry per CDR3 protein. This table has some 280,000 distinct CDR3 sequences, roughly 13% appearing once. Sequenced input: PBMCs. These receptors were obtained from a human donor in good health (CMV status not recorded). Some clones in this sample may be carry-over from other donors' samples.

At least ten counts were recorded for this clonotype. This chain uses TRBV12-5 with TRBJ1-1; 9 bases are shared with TRBD1. CDR3 length: 16 residues. CDR1 LGHNT and CDR2 FRNRAP come from the germline V gene. The junction had 7 bases not matched to a gene; V was cut back by 0 bases and J by 5 bases. The CDR3 DNA sequence: TGTGCTAGTGGTTTGGTAAGGACAGGGGTGTGGACTGAAGCTTTCTTT. Its translation is CASGLVRTGVWTEAFF.

This clonotype occurred many times. The V gene is TRBV4-1, the J gene TRBJ2-1; the D is unclear. The CDR3 runs to 15 residues. Germline-derived CDR1 and CDR2 are MGHRA and YSYEKL. The V gene lost 0 bases and the J gene lost 1 base, with 7 bases spanning the gap. Here the CDR3 DNA reads TGCGCCAGCAGCCAAGAGGCTAATTCCTACAATGAGCAGTTCTTC. Translated: CASSQEANSYNEQFF.

This clonotype occurred a few times. The J gene is TRBJ1-2, the V gene TRBV20-1, with 9 bases aligning to TRBD1. This CDR3 comprises 14 residues. Germline CDR1 is DFQATT and CDR2 is SNEGSKA (reference sequence). V lost 3 bases, J lost 4 bases, and 6 bases stayed unmatched. This CDR3 reads CSARIQGAGYGYTF. The CDR3 DNA is TGCAGTGCTAGGATACAGGGGGCTGGCTATGGCTACACCTTC.

This clonotype occurred once. V gene TRBV20-1 combines with J gene TRBJ2-3, with unresolved D. The CDR3 runs to 13 residues. V was pared by 6 bases and J by 9 bases, with 19 bases between. The germline V gene has CDR1 DFQATT and CDR2 SNEGSKA (reference sequence). DNA for the CDR3: TGCAGTGCCACTTTGGACGGCCTCCTCACGCAGTATTTT. This encodes CSATLDGLLTQYF.

The gene calls are TRBV2 and TRBJ2-1; maybe TRBD2 (6 bases). The germline V and J ends were trimmed by 8 bases and 8 bases, with 22 bases remaining between them. CDR1 and CDR2 (germline): SNHLY, FYNNEI. This CDR3 region has 15 residues. Here the CDR3 reads CASGPGLAAWDEQFF. The DNA for the CDR3 is TGTGCCAGCGGGCCGGGACTCGCGGCGTGGGATGAGCAGTTCTTC.

For the CDR3, the DNA is TGCGCCAGCAGCCCGAGGCAACAGGACGGCAATAATGGCTACACCTTC. It yields the protein CASSPRQQDGNNGYTF. V and J are TRBV5-1 and TRBJ1-2, with TRBD1 as a possible D gene (5 bases). V was cut by 4 bases and J by 6 bases, with 22 bases left in between. CDR3 size: 16 residues. Per germline, CDR1 SGHRS and CDR2 YFSETQ.

This clonotype has at least ten counts. The chain employs TRBV11-2 and TRBJ2-5, with 11 bases that match TRBD2. Germline CDR1 SGHAT, CDR2 FQNNGV. The CDR3 is made up of 16 amino acids. The ends lost 2 bases at V and 1 base at J; junction bases unmatched: 3. The CDR3, as DNA: TGTGCCAGCAGCTTACTAGCGGGAGGATCCCAAGAGACCCAGTACTTC. Its protein is CASSLLAGGSQETQYF.

This clonotype was seen just once. This may stem from a read error, because a much larger clone lies one nucleotide away. The V and J genes are TRBV7-3 and TRBJ2-7; D is tentatively TRBD1 or TRBD2 (5 bases each). The CDR3 covers 13 residues. The germline gives CDR1 SGHTA, CDR2 FQGTGA. The CDR3 here is CASSQDLWDEQDF. CDR3 nucleotides: TGTGCCAGCAGCCAGGACCTATGGGACGAGCAGGACTTC.

In its sample, this clonotype was seen many times. V gene TRBV28 combines with J gene TRBJ1-1; D unclear. V was trimmed by 1 base and J by 0 bases, leaving 3 bases between them. Germline CDR1 and CDR2: MDHEN and SYDVKM. This CDR3 is 13 amino acids long. The CDR3 reads CASSLLVNTEAFF. Here the CDR3 DNA reads TGTGCCAGCAGTTTATTGGTGAACACTGAAGCTTTCTTT.

This clonotype came up a few times. The chain combines TRBV15 with TRBJ1-6; the D is unclear. Trimming left V 4 bases short and J 6 bases short, with 13 bases between. The germline V gene encodes CDR1 LNHNV and CDR2 YYDKDF (reference sequence). The CDR3 runs to 15 residues. This CDR3 reads CATSTTRGSNSPLHF. The CDR3 nucleotides are TGTGCCACCAGCACGACCCGCGGGAGTAATTCACCCCTCCACTTT.

This clonotype was observed at least ten times. The gene calls are TRBV19 and TRBJ1-1; D call uncertain. The germline V gene encodes CDR1 LNHDA and CDR2 SQIVND (reference sequence). The CDR3 sequence is 14 residues long. The V gene lost 7 bases and the J gene lost 5 bases, with 17 bases spanning the gap. Here the CDR3 DNA reads TGTGCCAGTACCCCGACGGGAGTGAGAACTGAAGCTTTCTTT. It yields the protein CASTPTGVRTEAFF.

The chain has TRBV7-3 and TRBJ2-1; 11 bases match TRBD2. Trimming cost V 1 base and J 6 bases; bases outside gene matches: 8. CDR1 is SGHTA and CDR2 is FQGTGA in the germline V gene. This CDR3 contains 17 residues. The CDR3 here is CASSLSLAGGISNEQFF. DNA for the CDR3: TGTGCCAGCAGCTTAAGTCTAGCGGGGGGAATTTCCAATGAGCAGTTCTTC. Full variable domain (remainder filled in from reference TRBV7-3 and TRBJ2-1): GAGVSQTPSNKVTEKGKYVELRCDPISGHTALYWYRQSLGQGPEFLIYFQGTGAADDSGLPNDRFFAVRPEGSVSTLKIQRTERGDSAVYLCASSLSLAGGISNEQFFGPGTRLTVL.

This clonotype has a count of ten or more. The chain recombines TRBV6-1 with TRBJ2-7, with D possibly being TRBD2 (6 bases). The CDR3 length is 13 residues. Germline V gene sequence: CDR1 MNHNS, CDR2 SASEGT. Trimming cost V 7 bases and J 1 base, with 11 bases left between them. CDR3 in DNA: TGTGCCAGCACTCAGGGAGGATCCTACGAGCAGTACTTC. It is translated as CASTQGGSYEQYF.

In this sample, this clonotype turned up many times. CDR3 coding DNA: TGTGCCAGCAGCCCGGCGGGCAATGAGCAGTTCTTC. It codes for CASSPAGNEQFF. J is TRBJ2-1 and V is TRBV11-2; D might be TRBD2 (5 bases). V was cut by 5 bases and J by 6 bases, with 8 bases left in between. Germline assignment: CDR1 SGHAT and CDR2 FQNNGV. CDR3 length: 12 amino acids.

Comments on this clonotype: A clone one base away is much larger, so this may be a read error. The rearrangement uses TRBV7-2 and TRBJ2-1, with a weak D call TRBD1 (6 bases). CDR3 length: 15 residues. Germline V gene data show CDR1 as SGHTA and CDR2 as FQGNSA. The CDR3 DNA sequence: TGTGCCAGCAGTACGACAGGAAGCTCCTACAATGAGCAGTTATTC. Translated, it gives CASSTTGSSYNEQLF.

This clonotype was counted at least ten times. The CDR3 DNA follows: TGTGCCAGCAGCAAAGTGGACACGCAGTATTTT. Translation: CASSKVDTQYF. The chain recombines TRBV6-2 or TRBV6-3 with TRBJ2-3, with D unresolved. Trimming took 6 bases from V and 9 from J, leaving 10 bases between them. The germline V gene has CDR1 MNHEY and CDR2 SVGEGT. The CDR3 length is 11 residues.

This clonotype was counted a few times. The chain joins TRBV7-2 to TRBJ2-3; D not certain. V lost 3 bases to trimming and J lost 3 bases, with 13 bases between them. Germline CDR1 reads SGHTA; CDR2 reads FQGNSA. The CDR3 has 15 amino acids. CDR3 sequence reads: CASSLSRLETDTQYF. The CDR3 nucleotides are TGTGCCAGCAGCTTGAGTCGGTTAGAGACAGATACGCAGTATTTT.

V gene TRBV4-1 combines with J gene TRBJ2-1; D unclear. The germline gives CDR1 MGHRA, CDR2 YSYEKL. The ends were cut back, 0 bases at V and 6 bases at J, with 12 bases in the middle. This CDR3 has 15 amino acids. CDR3 DNA: TGCGCCAGCAGCCAAGATGAAGGGAATTGCAATGAGCAGTTCTTC. It yields the protein CASSQDEGNCNEQFF.

This clonotype was found many times. V gene TRBV7-9 combines with J gene TRBJ2-1, with D tentatively TRBD2 (5 bases). In germline, CDR1 is SEHNR, CDR2 FQNEAQ (reference sequence). The CDR3 contains 13 residues. V lost 1 base and J lost 9, with 10 bases in between. CDR3 bases: TGTGCCAGCAGCTTAGACGGCGGGCCTGAGCAGTTCTTC. Translated: CASSLDGGPEQFF. The whole variable domain, remainder taken from reference TRBV7-9 and TRBJ2-1, is DTGVSQNPRHKITKRGQNVTFRCDPISEHNRLYWYRQTLGQGPEFLTYFQNEAQLEKSRLLSDRFSAERPKGSFSTLEIQRTEQGDSAMYLCASSLDGGPEQFFGPGTRLTVL.

This clonotype was counted many times. The rearrangement uses TRBV12-3 or TRBV12-4 and TRBJ2-5, with D perhaps given as TRBD1 or TRBD2 (5 bases each). The V end was cut by 3 bases, the J end by 5 bases, with 10 bases between. The CDR3 covers 13 residues. The CDR3 protein is CASSLAGTETQYF. CDR3 DNA sequence: TGTGCCAGCAGTTTGGCCGGGACGGAGACCCAGTACTTC.

This clonotype was detected ten times or more. This chain connects TRBV7-6 to TRBJ2-1; perhaps TRBD2 as D (6 bases). The germline V gene has CDR1 SGHVS and CDR2 FNYEAQ. V lost 2 bases and J 5 bases, leaving 13 bases between the germline ends. The CDR3 contains 15 residues. In DNA, the CDR3 is TGTGCCAGCAGCTTAAGTGGCGGGAAAAACAATGAGCAGTTCTTC. As protein: CASSLSGGKNNEQFF.

This clonotype was counted only a few times. The V call is TRBV5-4, the J call TRBJ2-1; possibly TRBD2 for D (6 bases). V lost 3 bases, J lost 9 bases, and 7 bases lay in between. The V gene's germline CDR1 is SGHNT and CDR2 YYREEE (reference sequence). This CDR3 spans 11 amino acids. CDR3 coding DNA: TGTGCCAGCAGCTCGGGAGTTGAGCAGTTCTTC. Its translation is CASSSGVEQFF. The full variable domain, completed using reference TRBV5-4 and TRBJ2-1, is ETGVTQSPTHLIKTRGQQVTLRCSSQSGHNTVSWYQQALGQGPQFIFQYYREEENGRGNFPPRFSGLQFPNYSSELNVNALELDDSALYLCASSSGVEQFFGPGTRLTVL.

The V gene is TRBV27, the J gene TRBJ1-3; D perhaps matches TRBD1 (5 bases). V dropped 5 bases and J dropped 2 bases, with 16 bases sitting between them. The germline V gene has CDR1 MNHEY and CDR2 SMNVEV (reference sequence). The CDR3 totals 16 residues. The CDR3: CASSPRQRRAGNTIYF. DNA for the CDR3: TGTGCCAGCAGTCCCAGACAGAGAAGGGCTGGAAACACCATATATTTT.

At least ten counts were recorded for this clonotype. The J gene is TRBJ1-5, the V gene TRBV28, with a weak D call TRBD1 (5 bases). CDR1 MDHEN and CDR2 SYDVKM come from the germline V gene. This CDR3 is 14 amino acids long. Trimming shortened V by 6 bases and J by 4 bases, and 13 bases separated the two germline ends. CDR3 DNA: TGTGCCAGCAGCCGGGGGGGGGATAATCAGCCCCAGCATTTT. This encodes CASSRGGDNQPQHF.

This clonotype has only a few counts. This chain uses TRBV19 with TRBJ1-2, with unresolved D. CDR3 size: 12 residues. V was cut by 7 bases and J by 4 bases, with 10 bases left in between. Germline CDR1 is LNHDA and CDR2 is SQIVND (reference sequence). CDR3 DNA: TGTGCCAGTAAGATCCCGGGCTATGGCTACACCTTC. Translated, it gives CASKIPGYGYTF.

This clonotype was counted many times. This rearrangement joins TRBV7-2 to TRBJ2-5; the D call may be TRBD1 or TRBD2 (6 bases each). V dropped 7 bases and J dropped 3 bases, with 24 bases sitting between them. CDR1 is SGHTA, CDR2 FQGNSA, per germline. The CDR3 runs to 17 residues. This chain's CDR3 is CASKQRVGAGTEETQYF. The CDR3 coding sequence is TGTGCCAGCAAACAAAGGGTGGGGGCGGGGACGGAAGAGACCCAGTACTTC.

This clonotype was seen repeatedly, ten times or more. The chain uses TRBV10-3 and TRBJ1-2; TRBD1 matches at 7 bases. Germline trimming cut 10 bases from V and 2 bases from J; bases unmatched to any gene: 4. Germline loops: CDR1 ENHRY, CDR2 SYGVKD. The CDR3 covers 12 residues. The CDR3 reads CATQGQNYGYTF. The CDR3 nucleotides read TGTGCCACTCAGGGACAGAACTATGGCTACACCTTC.